These 26 T cell receptor beta chains share one sample of origin, sequenced in a study of blood T cell repertoires in COVID-19. Measured with immunoSEQ multiplex PCR; TCRdb has only the in-frame clones, and not every one. This sample has 200,000 or so clones; about 80% occur once, and the top ten carry roughly 6.9%. The sample taken for sequencing was peripheral blood. All receptors derive from a human donor with acute or convalescent COVID-19. The donor label of this sample is uncertain.

The CDR3 loop is CASSPRVAVNNEQFF. For the CDR3, the DNA is TGTGCCAGCAGCCCCCGTGTAGCCGTAAACAATGAGCAGTTCTTC. The V and J genes are TRBV11-2 and TRBJ2-1; D remains ambiguous. The CDR3 length is 15 residues. V was cut by 5 bases and J by 5 bases, with 16 bases left in between. The germline V gene encodes CDR1 SGHAT and CDR2 FQNNGV.

CDR3 in amino acids: CASSQYPGQGGTEAFF. CDR3 DNA: TGTGCCAGCTCACAGTATCCGGGACAGGGGGGCACTGAAGCTTTCTTT. The J gene is TRBJ1-1, the V gene TRBV18; TRBD1 matches 11 bases. The germline V gene encodes CDR1 KGHSH and CDR2 LQKENI. The CDR3 runs to 16 residues. Germline trimming cut 4 bases from V and 4 bases from J; bases unmatched to any gene: 8.

This chain joins TRBV7-3 and TRBJ2-7, with 8 bases identical to TRBD2. The junction had 7 bases not matched to a gene; V was cut back by 3 bases and J by 3 bases. Germline CDR1 and CDR2: SGHTA and FQGTGA. The CDR3 totals 15 residues. CDR3 DNA: TGTGCCAGCAGCTTGTTAGCGGGAACGGGCTACGAGCAGTACTTC. Protein product: CASSLLAGTGYEQYF.

V gene TRBV6-5 combines with J gene TRBJ2-7; 7 nucleotides align to TRBD1. From germline, CDR1 is MNHEY and CDR2 SVGAGI. Germline trimming cut 3 bases from V and 3 bases from J; bases unmatched to any gene: 8. This CDR3 has 15 amino acids. CDR3 DNA sequence: TGTGCCAGCAGTTATTCGGGCAGGGGGAACTACGAGCAGTACTTC. It encodes CASSYSGRGNYEQYF.

The CDR3: CASGFEPGTEAFF. CDR3 DNA: TGTGCTAGTGGTTTCGAACCGGGCACTGAAGCTTTCTTT. The chain couples TRBV12-5 to TRBJ1-1, with unresolved D. The V gene's germline CDR1 is LGHNT and CDR2 FRNRAP. CDR3 length: 13 amino acids. V was trimmed by 3 bases and J by 4 bases, leaving 9 bases between them.

About this clone itself: The sample has other DNA sequences that encode this CDR3 too. This chain joins TRBV7-3 and TRBJ2-1; 11 bases agree with TRBD2. Looked up from germline, CDR1 is SGHTA and CDR2 is FQGTGA. This CDR3 contains 15 residues. Trimming removed 3 bases from V and 4 bases from J; junction bases left unmatched: 2. The CDR3 DNA is TGTGCCAGCAGCTTGACTAGCGGGGATTACAATGAGCAGTTCTTC. Residues: CASSLTSGDYNEQFF.

Only one count was recorded for this clone. The genes are TRBV30 and TRBJ1-5; 8 nucleotides agree with TRBD1. Germline assignment: CDR1 GTSNPN and CDR2 SVGIG (reference sequence). V trimming: 4 bases; J trimming: 3 bases; junction bases outside the gene matches: 5. The CDR3 is made up of 14 amino acids. Here the CDR3 DNA reads TGTGCCTGGACCCTGACAGGGGACAATCAGCCCCAGCATTTT. This translates into CAWTLTGDNQPQHF.

This sequence joins TRBV7-8 and TRBJ1-5; TRBD1 agrees at 9 bases. With V trimmed by 5 bases and J by 5 bases, 13 bases remained unmatched. CDR1 SGHVS and CDR2 FQNEAQ come from the germline V gene. The CDR3 is 17 amino acids. The CDR3 is CASSLLTGTGSYQPQHF. The CDR3 coding sequence is TGTGCCAGCAGCCTTCTAACCGGGACAGGGAGTTATCAGCCCCAGCATTTT.

The chain couples TRBV18 to TRBJ2-7; the match to TRBD2 covers 8 bases. J lost 1 base, V lost 3 bases, and 5 bases had no gene match. This CDR3 is built from 15 residues. CDR1 KGHSH and CDR2 LQKENI come from the germline V gene. CDR3 protein: CASSPTLAGSYEQYF. Here the CDR3 DNA reads TGTGCCAGCTCACCGACGCTAGCGGGTTCCTACGAGCAGTACTTC.

In DNA, the CDR3 is TGTGCCAGCAGCCCTTCTCCGGGGGGCGGTAACTATGGCTACACCTTC. Protein: CASSPSPGGGNYGYTF. The rearrangement joins TRBV9 to TRBJ1-2, with D possibly being TRBD1 (6 bases). The CDR3 loop spans 16 amino acids. Trimming removed 4 bases at V and 1 base at J, with 17 bases between. Germline V gene sequence: CDR1 SGDLS, CDR2 YYNGEE.

The chain couples TRBV6-2 or TRBV6-3 to TRBJ2-7; 9 bases line up with TRBD2. CDR1 is MNHEY, CDR2 SVGEGT, per germline. The CDR3 spans 15 residues. Losses at the gene ends were 3 bases for V and 3 bases for J; bases not matched to a gene: 6. The CDR3 nucleotides read TGTGCCAGCAGTTATTACCGTAGCGGGAGCTACGAGCAGTACTTC. Translated, it gives CASSYYRSGSYEQYF.

In its sample, this clone was seen once. The rearrangement links TRBV19 to TRBJ1-5; the D is unclear. The CDR3 runs to 15 residues. The ends were cut back, 4 bases at V and 4 bases at J, with 14 bases in the middle. CDR1 LNHDA and CDR2 SQIVND come from the germline V gene (reference sequence). The CDR3 protein is CASSTHTAANQPQHF. The CDR3, as DNA: TGTGCCAGTAGTACCCACACAGCGGCAAATCAGCCCCAGCATTTT.

This rearrangement joins TRBV5-1 to TRBJ2-1, with 11 nucleotides matching TRBD2. CDR3 length: 18 amino acids. The V segment lost 0 bases and the J segment 8 bases; nucleotides outside the gene matches: 13. CDR1 SGHRS and CDR2 YFSETQ come from the germline V gene. CDR3 sequence: CASSLATIAGGPVDEQFF. Written as DNA, the CDR3 is TGCGCCAGCAGCTTGGCCACTATAGCGGGAGGGCCGGTTGATGAGCAGTTCTTC.

V gene TRBV24-1 combines with J gene TRBJ1-2, with D tentatively TRBD1 (6 bases). The CDR3 loop spans 13 amino acids. Looked up from germline, CDR1 is KGHDR and CDR2 is SFDVKD. Trimming took off 10 bases at V and 2 bases at J, with 13 bases between the two ends. CDR3 in amino acids: CATRGGQNYGYTF. For the CDR3, the DNA is TGTGCCACTAGGGGGGGGCAGAACTATGGCTACACCTTC.

V and J are TRBV5-1 and TRBJ2-3; 7 bases match TRBD1. The CDR3 has 15 residues. CDR1 SGHRS and CDR2 YFSETQ come from the germline V gene. With V trimmed by 4 bases and J by 3 bases, 8 bases remained unmatched. The CDR3 here is CASSVDRVGTDTQYF. CDR3 nucleotides: TGCGCCAGCAGCGTTGACAGGGTTGGGACAGATACGCAGTATTTT.

V usage is TRBV7-6 and J usage is TRBJ1-6; D may be TRBD1 (5 bases). The CDR3 is 15 amino acids. Between the trimmed V and J ends, which lost 1 base and 7 bases, there was a span of 11 bases. Germline CDR1 and CDR2: SGHVS and FNYEAQ. This CDR3 reads CASSLETVGNSPLHF. The CDR3 DNA follows: TGTGCCAGCAGCTTAGAGACAGTCGGGAATTCACCCCTCCACTTT.

The chain combines TRBV6-6 with TRBJ2-5; no definite D call. The CDR3 is made up of 14 amino acids. V was clipped by 0 bases and J by 2 bases, with 7 bases between them. Germline-derived CDR1 and CDR2 are MNHNY and SVGAGI (reference sequence). Here the CDR3 reads CASSYSVRQETQYF. CDR3 nucleotides: TGTGCCAGCAGTTACTCGGTCAGACAAGAGACCCAGTACTTC.

This chain connects TRBV28 to TRBJ2-6; 12 nucleotides line up with TRBD1. The length of the CDR3 is 15 residues. Trimming removed 8 bases from V and 2 bases from J; junction bases left unmatched: 1. Germline assignment: CDR1 MDHEN and CDR2 SYDVKM. The CDR3: CASGDRGPGANVLTF. The DNA for the CDR3 is TGTGCCAGCGGGGACAGGGGGCCTGGGGCCAACGTCCTGACTTTC.

This chain uses TRBV19 with TRBJ1-1; D is ambiguous. V gave up 3 bases and J gave up 5 bases, with 10 bases separating them. The CDR3 is 13 amino acids. The germline V gene has CDR1 LNHDA and CDR2 SQIVND (reference sequence). The CDR3 region has the DNA TGTGCCAGTAGTATGAGAGGGCCTACTGAAGCTTTCTTT. Its protein is CASSMRGPTEAFF.

This clone was detected a few times. The DNA for the CDR3 is TGTGCCAGCAGTGACGTTGGCGGGAGGGTAAGAGAGCAGTTCTTC. Amino acids: CASSDVGGRVREQFF. The chain recombines TRBV6-4 with TRBJ2-1, with TRBD2 matching over 9 bases. CDR1 is MRHNA, CDR2 SNTAGT, per germline. The CDR3 runs 15 residues. The V and J ends lost 2 bases and 10 bases, in that order; junction bases with no gene match: 9.

The chain employs TRBV5-1 and TRBJ2-2, with 8 bases aligning to TRBD1. Trimming cost V 4 bases and J 7 bases; bases outside gene matches: 6. Germline lookup yields CDR1 SGHRS and CDR2 YFSETQ. The CDR3 loop spans 14 amino acids. CDR3 in amino acids: CASSPTGDGGELFF. CDR3 DNA: TGCGCCAGCAGCCCGACAGGGGATGGCGGGGAGCTGTTTTTT.

The rearrangement joins TRBV27 to TRBJ1-1; 9 nucleotides align to TRBD1. Trimming cost V 2 bases and J 3 bases; bases outside gene matches: 4. The CDR3 spans 15 residues. CDR1 is MNHEY and CDR2 is SMNVEV in the germline V gene (reference sequence). As DNA, the CDR3 is TGTGCCAGCAGTTTAGGGACAGGGTGGTACACTGAAGCTTTCTTT. Amino acids: CASSLGTGWYTEAFF.

J is TRBJ1-4 and V is TRBV7-9; unclear D gene. Between the trimmed V and J ends, which lost 5 bases and 5 bases, there was a span of 12 bases. Germline loops: CDR1 SEHNR, CDR2 FQNEAQ (reference sequence). This CDR3 comprises 14 residues. The CDR3 coding sequence is TGTGCCAGCAGCCTTCAGGCAGGCAATGAAAAACTGTTTTTT. It codes for CASSLQAGNEKLFF.

The chain joins TRBV11-3 to TRBJ1-2; D may be TRBD1 (5 bases). The germline V and J ends were trimmed by 8 bases and 6 bases, with 16 bases remaining between them. The CDR3 totals 13 residues. Germline values: CDR1 SGHNT, CDR2 YENEEA. CDR3 DNA sequence: TGTGCCAGCTCGGGGGACGCCGAGGATGGCTACACCTTC. Translation: CASSGDAEDGYTF.

This sequence joins TRBV7-6 and TRBJ1-5; 9 bases are a match to TRBD1. V shed 5 bases and J 4 bases; nucleotides not matched to a gene: 18. The germline V gene encodes CDR1 SGHVS and CDR2 FNYEAQ. This CDR3 contains 19 residues. The chain's CDR3 is CASSRYSPNRGLRNQPQHF. As DNA, the CDR3 is TGTGCCAGCAGCCGGTATAGCCCAAACAGGGGGCTTAGGAATCAGCCCCAGCATTTT. The entire variable domain, with the rest obtained from reference TRBV7-6 and TRBJ1-5, is as follows: GAGVSQSPRYKVTKRGQDVALRCDPISGHVSLYWYRQALGQGPEFLTYFNYEAQQDKSGLPNDRFSAERPEGSISTLTIQRTEQRDSAMYRCASSRYSPNRGLRNQPQHFGDGTRLSIL.

The chain recombines TRBV6-6 with TRBJ2-2; 9 bases map to TRBD2. Unmatched junction bases numbered 7, after V lost 2 bases and J lost 6 bases. Looked up from germline, CDR1 is MNHNY and CDR2 is SVGAGI (reference sequence). The CDR3 has 16 amino acids. Written as DNA, the CDR3 is TGTGCCAGCAGTTACCCGGCGGCGGGAGGGGCCGGGGAGCTGTTTTTT. Its translation is CASSYPAAGGAGELFF.